This note documents a single T cell receptor (beta chain) sequence. This clone's antigen is unknown. No much larger clone is present one base from it, and per-base qualities are unavailable. This sample is part of a study of blood T cell repertoires in COVID-19 (dated by TCRdb to the early 2020s). Some background on the complete study: Samples from collaborators originated in the United States, Italy and Spain and spanned both the acute and convalescent phases of COVID-19. The material from the prospective study consisted of cDNA or gDNA derived from T cells, B-cell-depleted T cells, or PBMCs. Deeply sampled blood TCRbeta repertoires from subjects exposed to, actively infected with, or recovered from COVID-19 were included in the dataset. The repertoires were released in a freely available public database meant as a resource for research on the immune response to SARS-CoV-2. The samples were drawn from two sources: the first 160 participants of the ongoing ImmuneRACE study, and fewer than 1,500 subjects contributed by 6 global collaborators. Sample metadata almost always included a de-identified subject ID, COVID-19 status, age in years and sex. Where HLA class I and class II types were available, the types were taken from metadata supplied by the sample provider, not from assay-based typing. General findings and caveats noted by the study authors: The amount of clinical and demographic metadata varied by source and participant and was provided uncurated.

Whole blood was collected in K2EDTA tubes by collaborating institutions according to the institutions' own protocols. Collaborator samples were shipped for TCRbeta analysis as frozen whole blood, isolated PBMCs, or DNA extracted from either sample type. TCRbeta CDR3 regions were amplified from genomic DNA by means of the immunoSEQ Assay, a bias-controlled multiplex PCR. In the source study's methods: Within the assay, amplification of reference gene primers was used to estimate how many nucleated cells each sample contained. To quantify the absolute abundance of each unique TCRbeta CDR3 rearrangement, sequence reads were collapsed and filtered. For each sample, productive Simpson clonality was calculated as the square root of Simpson's diversity index over productive rearrangements. TCRdb took over this immuneACCESS table, retaining in-frame rearrangements with V and J assigned. Such tables are incomplete; in checked studies, under half of the missing clones stem from an unresolved V gene, and the remainder is unexplained. V and J calls and clone size are as listed in that table; D and trimming were resolved from the DNA. For this sample there are 350,000 or so clones; nearly 90% appear just once. About 6.8% of the sample lies in the top ten.

For CDR1 and CDR2, the germline V gene lists MDHEN and SYDVKM. V sheds 7 bases and J sheds 0 bases, leaving 13 bases between their ends. Taken from cysteine to phenylalanine, the CDR3 has 14 residues. The retained sequence is limited to the CDR3, 42 bases, with the frame set at the first base. Here the chain combines TRBV28 and TRBJ2-7; matching of 5 bases hints at TRBD2 as the D gene. The sample comprised peripheral blood. The sequence was obtained from a man aged 18 to 35 with active or convalescent COVID-19. The CDR3 protein sequence reads: CASTPGVTSYEQYF. The DNA sequence is as follows: TGTGCCAGCACCCCCGGGGTAACCTCCTACGAGCAGTACTTC. The variable domain in full, with residues beyond the CDR3 obtained from the reference TRBV28 and TRBJ2-7 genes, is DVKVTQSSRYLVKRTGEKVFLECVQDMDHENMFWYRQDPGLGLRLIYFSYDVKMKEKGDIPEGYSVSREKKERFSLILESASTNQTSMYLCASTPGVTSYEQYFGPGTRLTVT.